This T cell receptor (beta chain) was documented in a study of cytomegalovirus exposure and HLA in healthy donors. PCR involved 60 Vbeta and 13 Jbeta primers. Sequencing was performed with immunoSEQ multiplex PCR; in TCRdb, only in-frame clones are kept and a portion is missing. Of fewer than 200,000 clones listed, 60% to 85% are singletons. V dropped 6 bases and J dropped 2 bases, with 17 bases sitting between them. The CDR3 covers 15 residues. Germline loops: CDR1 MNHEY, CDR2 SMNVEV (reference sequence). The sample consisted of PBMCs. The clonotype comes from a female donor in good health and CMV-seronegative. The chain employs TRBV27 and TRBJ2-7, with D tentatively TRBD1 (7 bases). The CDR3 spells CASRPSGGIAYEQYF. CDR3 nucleotide sequence: TGTGCCAGCAGGCCCTCAGGGGGGATAGCCTACGAGCAGTACTTC.